This T cell receptor (beta chain) was sequenced for a study of blood T cell repertoires in COVID-19. Study details: COVID-19 samples from acute and convalescent phases originated in the United States, Italy and Spain.

Seattle patient enrollment occurred during active infection, with longitudinal follow-up thereafter. In the authors' workflow: Amplification from reference gene primers served as the basis for estimated nucleated cell counts. Profiled with immunoSEQ multiplex PCR; TCRdb holds only in-frame clones, not every one. V, J and clone size are those of that table, while D and trimming were read from the DNA. The table shows some 390,000 clones, with more than 75% occurring only once. The V and J ends lost 3 bases and 4 bases respectively, with 6 bases between them. The length of the CDR3 is 12 residues. Germline CDR1 is MDHEN and CDR2 is SYDVKM.

Sequenced material: peripheral blood. The chain uses TRBV28 and TRBJ1-2; weak D call: TRBD1 (6 bases). The receptor comes from a woman aged 55-70 years with COVID-19, enrolled during active disease. CDR3 sequence (DNA): TGTGCCAGCAGTTTCAGGGGCTATGGCTACACCTTC. This gives the protein CASSFRGYGYTF.